A selection of T cell receptor beta chains follows, all from one sample in a study of cytomegalovirus exposure and HLA in healthy donors. TCRdb keeps only in-frame clones here, not all; method: immunoSEQ multiplex PCR. The data hold a few hundred thousand clones, with 84% observed a single time. The sequencing sample was made of PBMCs. These receptors originate from a woman in her forties in good health and CMV-seropositive. Each CDR3 is given with its conserved first and last residue. A D gene is named only where the DNA matches it firmly. Clone size is shown for a subset of rows, as once, few, many or a class of expanded clone.

V	D	size	J	CDR3	DNA
TRBV4-1	TRBD1	once	TRBJ2-5	CASSQDTGGAGVGAGETQYF	TGCGCCAGCAGCCAAGACACAGGGGGAGCCGGTGTGGGGGCGGGGGAGACCCAGTACTTC
TRBV11-2	NA	once	TRBJ1-1	CASSLAVRGTEAFF	TGTGCCAGCAGCTTAGCAGTTAGAGGGACTGAAGCTTTCTTT
TRBV15	NA	NA	TRBJ1-1	CATSRTSGMNTEAFF	TGTGCCACCAGCAGAACTTCGGGAATGAACACTGAAGCTTTCTTT
TRBV28	TRBD1	once	TRBJ1-1	CASSLSPGTGGTEAFF	TGTGCCAGCAGTTTATCCCCCGGGACAGGAGGTACTGAAGCTTTCTTT
TRBV19	TRBD1	NA	TRBJ1-6	CASSMDRAYNSPLHF	TGTGCCAGTAGTATGGACAGGGCTTATAATTCACCCCTCCACTTT
TRBV5-1	TRBD1	NA	TRBJ2-3	CASSFTFLQGSADTQYF	TGCGCCAGCAGCTTTACCTTTCTACAGGGGTCGGCAGATACGCAGTATTTT
TRBV30	NA	NA	TRBJ1-2	CAWRGRGGSGYGYTF	TGTGCCTGGAGGGGGAGGGGGGGATCCGGCTATGGCTACACCTTC
TRBV11-2	NA	NA	TRBJ2-1	CASSLGDSEQFF	TGTGCCAGCAGCTTAGGTGACAGTGAGCAGTTCTTC
TRBV7-2	TRBD2	NA	TRBJ2-7	CASSFAGTSGPYEQYF	TGTGCCAGCAGCTTTGCAGGGACTAGCGGCCCCTACGAGCAGTACTTC
TRBV27	TRBD1	once	TRBJ1-1	CASSLVIMADRGYTEAFF	TGTGCCAGCAGTTTGGTGATAATGGCGGACAGGGGGTACACTGAAGCTTTCTTT
TRBV7-2	TRBD2	NA	TRBJ2-7	CASRPQAGADEQYF	TGTGCCAGCAGACCCCAGGCGGGAGCAGACGAGCAGTACTTC
TRBV21-1	NA	NA	TRBJ2-2	CASSNAESGTGPDTGELFF	TGTGCCAGCAGCAATGCGGAATCCGGGACAGGGCCAGACACCGGGGAGCTGTTTTTT
TRBV28	NA	NA	TRBJ1-5	CASQGFLNQPQHF	TGTGCCAGCCAGGGGTTCCTCAATCAGCCCCAGCATTTT
TRBV9	NA	NA	TRBJ2-3	CASSVDVGGATSTDTQYF	TGTGCCAGCAGCGTAGACGTAGGTGGAGCAACTAGCACAGATACGCAGTATTTT
TRBV7-9	TRBD2	NA	TRBJ2-5	CASRTSGSRETQYF	TGTGCCAGCCGGACTAGCGGGAGTCGAGAGACCCAGTACTTC
TRBV2	TRBD1	NA	TRBJ2-2	CATRTGFTNTGELFF	TGTGCCACGAGGACAGGGTTTACGAACACCGGGGAGCTGTTTTTT
TRBV4-2	NA	once	TRBJ2-1	CASSQDRRAGYNEQFF	TGTGCCAGCAGCCAAGATCGGAGGGCCGGGTATAATGAGCAGTTCTTC
TRBV25-1	TRBD2	NA	TRBJ2-7	CASERGYEQYF	TGTGCCAGTGAGCGGGGCTACGAGCAGTACTTC
TRBV27	TRBD1	NA	TRBJ2-1	CASQRGVVQGGVGNEQFF	TGTGCCAGCCAAAGGGGCGTTGTACAGGGGGGAGTAGGCAATGAGCAGTTCTTC
TRBV27	TRBD2	NA	TRBJ2-7	CASRSLAGENSSAYEQYF	TGTGCCAGCAGGTCCCTAGCGGGAGAGAACAGTAGTGCCTACGAGCAGTACTTC
TRBV7-9	TRBD1	NA	TRBJ1-2	CASSHGTDYNYGYTF	TGTGCCAGCAGCCATGGGACAGACTATAACTATGGCTACACCTTC
TRBV5-4	NA	NA	TRBJ2-4	CASSAGGAKNIQYF	TGTGCCAGCAGCGCCGGGGGAGCCAAAAACATTCAGTACTTC
TRBV20-1	NA	NA	TRBJ1-4	CSAGRDEKLFF	TGCAGTGCTGGGCGAGATGAAAAACTGTTTTTT
TRBV6-5	TRBD1	NA	TRBJ1-2	CASSYGGQTNYGYTF	TGTGCCAGCAGTTACGGGGGACAGACTAACTATGGCTACACCTTC
TRBV9	NA	NA	TRBJ2-7	CASSVGSSGYEQYF	TGTGCCAGCAGCGTAGGGAGTAGCGGCTACGAGCAGTACTTC
TRBV18	NA	NA	TRBJ2-2	CASSPGGGRAIGELFF	TGTGCCAGCTCACCCGGGGGCGGGAGAGCGATCGGGGAGCTGTTTTTT
TRBV27	NA	NA	TRBJ2-7	CASSPSIRDCLPSGDCEQYF	TGTGCCAGCAGTCCATCCATACGGGACTGCCTCCCCTCGGGGGATTGCGAGCAGTACTTC
TRBV6-4	NA	few	TRBJ2-7	CASSDSNFLATSYEQYF	TGTGCCAGCAGTGACTCGAATTTCCTAGCAACCTCCTACGAGCAGTACTTC
TRBV11-3	NA	NA	TRBJ1-1	CARKKGLFQEEAFF	TGTGCCAGAAAAAAGGGACTCTTTCAGGAGGAAGCTTTCTTT
TRBV10-3	TRBD1	NA	TRBJ1-2	CAISEAGQGRLYGYTF	TGTGCCATCAGTGAGGCTGGACAGGGTCGGCTCTATGGCTACACCTTC
TRBV5-4	TRBD1	few	TRBJ2-7	CASSYGDSDYEQYF	TGTGCCAGCAGCTACGGGGACAGCGACTACGAGCAGTACTTC
TRBV4-2	NA	NA	TRBJ2-6	CASSQGAGAKANVLTF	TGTGCCAGCAGCCAAGGGGCGGGGGCTAAGGCCAACGTCCTGACTTTC
TRBV6-5	NA	NA	TRBJ2-7	CASSYSLVSYEQYF	TGTGCCAGCAGTTATTCACTAGTCTCCTACGAGCAGTACTTC
TRBV10-3	TRBD1	NA	TRBJ1-5	CAISQGQGSNQPQHF	TGTGCCATCAGTCAAGGACAGGGTAGCAATCAGCCCCAGCATTTT
TRBV6-5	NA	NA	TRBJ1-5	CASSPRGFGQPQHF	TGTGCCAGCAGCCCACGGGGGTTCGGTCAGCCCCAGCATTTT
TRBV28	TRBD1	NA	TRBJ1-1	CASRNAGQGTEAFF	TGTGCCAGCAGGAACGCCGGACAGGGCACTGAAGCTTTCTTT
TRBV6-1	TRBD2	few	TRBJ2-7	CASSESSGSSYEQYF	TGTGCCAGCAGTGAATCTAGCGGGAGCTCCTACGAGCAGTACTTC
TRBV28	NA	NA	TRBJ2-7	CATGTPPNEQYF	TGTGCAACCGGGACTCCCCCAAACGAGCAGTACTTC
TRBV18	NA	NA	TRBJ2-7	CASSLGRDSYEQYF	TGTGCCAGCTCCCTCGGGCGGGACAGCTACGAGCAGTACTTC
TRBV10-2	TRBD2	NA	TRBJ2-7	CASREGLDLSYEQYF	TGCGCCAGCAGGGAGGGACTAGATTTATCCTACGAGCAGTACTTC
TRBV29-1	TRBD2	NA	TRBJ2-1	CSAASGRAEYNEQFF	TGCAGCGCTGCCAGCGGGAGGGCCGAATACAATGAGCAGTTCTTC
TRBV18	TRBD1	NA	TRBJ1-2	CASSPYQGQGTLDNYGYTF	TGTGCCAGCTCACCTTACCAGGGACAGGGAACCCTCGATAACTATGGCTACACCTTC
TRBV7-9	NA	once	TRBJ2-2	CASSFTGRTGELFF	TGTGCCAGCAGCTTCACAGGAAGAACCGGGGAGCTGTTTTTT
TRBV27	TRBD2	NA	TRBJ2-7	CASSYGTRSGEQYF	TGTGCCAGCAGTTACGGGACTAGGTCTGGCGAGCAGTACTTC
TRBV19	NA	NA	TRBJ1-5	CASSIGPVTVPIPQHF	TGTGCCAGTAGTATTGGTCCAGTGACAGTCCCGATCCCCCAGCATTTT
TRBV7-9	TRBD2	once	TRBJ2-3	CASSFPGTSGISPTDTQYF	TGTGCCAGCAGCTTTCCCGGGACTAGCGGGATCTCCCCCACAGATACGCAGTATTTT
TRBV6-1	TRBD1	NA	TRBJ2-3	CASIRQGGNTDTQYF	TGTGCCAGCATTAGACAGGGGGGGAACACAGATACGCAGTATTTT
TRBV29-1	TRBD1	NA	TRBJ2-3	CSVAPGQLSTDTQYF	TGCAGCGTGGCTCCGGGACAGCTTAGCACAGATACGCAGTATTTT
TRBV10-3	TRBD2	few	TRBJ2-2	CATMGGETGELFF	TGTGCCACCATGGGGGGGGAAACCGGGGAGCTGTTTTTT
TRBV13	NA	NA	TRBJ2-2	CASRRTTGELFF	TGTGCCAGCAGAAGGACTACCGGGGAGCTGTTTTTT